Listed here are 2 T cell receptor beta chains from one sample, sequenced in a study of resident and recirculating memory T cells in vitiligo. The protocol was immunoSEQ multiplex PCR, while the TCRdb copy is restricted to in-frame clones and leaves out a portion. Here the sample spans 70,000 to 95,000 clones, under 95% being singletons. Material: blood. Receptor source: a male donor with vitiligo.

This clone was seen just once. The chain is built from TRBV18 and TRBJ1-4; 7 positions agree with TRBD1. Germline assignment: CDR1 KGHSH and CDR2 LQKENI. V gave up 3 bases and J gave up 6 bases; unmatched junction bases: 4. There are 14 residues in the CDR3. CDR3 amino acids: CASSPTGSDEKLFF. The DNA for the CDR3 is TGTGCCAGCTCACCGACAGGGAGTGATGAAAAACTGTTTTTT.

This CDR3 is CASSGLASSTDTQYF. The CDR3 nucleotides read TGTGCCAGCAGTGGGCTAGCGTCTAGCACAGATACGCAGTATTTT. The chain employs TRBV2 and TRBJ2-3, with D possibly matching TRBD2 (6 bases). Germline V lookup: CDR1 SNHLY, CDR2 FYNNEI. Deletions cut 4 bases from V and 0 bases from J, with 11 bases between. This CDR3 region has 15 residues.